The text below deals with one T cell receptor (beta chain). Its specificity is not known. This specimen comes from a study of quantifying T cell responses using KT2 cells. Turning to the study itself: Reverse transcription used primers in the TCR alpha and beta constant regions. Broader study findings: Even the lowest spike-in, about one KT2 cell per 100,000 PBMC, yielded detectable KT2 sequences.

CDR3 length: 18 residues. Germline V lookup: CDR1 DFQATT, CDR2 SNEGSKA (reference sequence). Deletions cut 1 base from V and 1 base from J, with 21 bases between. Known numbers of the T cell clone KT2 were added to PBMC. A single-stranded UMI oligo with SP2 sequence was ligated to cDNA 3' ends. The first PCR ran 3 to 5 cycles with an equimolar RC1.1 and RC1.2 beta primer mix. TCRdb used MiXCR to reprocess the UMI-ligation and nested PCR reads, holding one entry per CDR3 protein. The sample holds over 40,000 distinct CDR3 sequences, around 10% seen once. Sample: PBMCs spiked with cells of the T cell clone KT2. This sequence originates from a human donor. This chain joins TRBV20-1 and TRBJ2-3; D may match TRBD1 or TRBD2 (6 bases each). CDR3: CSARVGGGGVARTDTQYF. DNA of the CDR3: TGCAGTGCTAGAGTCGGGGGCGGCGGTGTGGCCCGCACAGATACGCAGTATTTT.